The rows below give T cell receptor beta chains drawn from one sample of a study of T cell repertoires in cytomegalovirus infection. Their antigen targets remain unknown. Each CDR3 protein is one row after TCRdb ran MiXCR on the reads. This sample has roughly 310,000 distinct CDR3 sequences; 25% to 35% occur once, and the top ten carry 20%. This sample comprised cultured PBMCs, obtained from culture after CMV antigen stimulation. The receptor source for this set is a human donor in good health (CMV status not recorded). Some clones in this sample may be carry-over from other donors' samples. The CDR3 runs from the conserved cysteine through the conserved F or W. A D gene is named only where the DNA matches it firmly. Size is stated for part of the rows, as once, few or many counts, or as a class when the clone is expanded.

TRBD1	few	TRBV7-2	TRBJ2-6	TGTGCCAGCAGCCCTACCGGGACAGGGGACTCTGGGGCCAACGTCCTGACTTTC	CASSPTGTGDSGANVLTF
TRBD2	NA	TRBV12-5	TRBJ2-1	TGTGCTAGTGGTCTTGGACTAGCGGGAGGGCCGTCCTACAATGAGCAGTTCTTC	CASGLGLAGGPSYNEQFF
NA	few	TRBV7-6	TRBJ1-5	TGTGCCAGCAGCTTAGGTGCAGGAGCGGATAGCAATCAGCCCCAGCATTTT	CASSLGAGADSNQPQHF
TRBD2	few	TRBV12-3/TRBV12-4	TRBJ2-5	TGTGCCAGCAGCTTAGCGGGGAGGTACCAAGAGACCCAGTACTTC	CASSLAGRYQETQYF
NA	NA	TRBV11-3	TRBJ2-1	TGTGCCAGCATCATAAGGGACTGGAAGGAGCAGTTCTTC	CASIIRDWKEQFF
TRBD1	many	TRBV7-2	TRBJ1-5	TGTGCCAGCAGCTCGGGGACAGTAAATCAGCCCCAGCATTTT	CASSSGTVNQPQHF
NA	NA	TRBV24-1	TRBJ2-2	TGTGCCACGAATCAGGGGCGTACCGGGGAGCTGTTTTTT	CATNQGRTGELFF
NA	few	TRBV28	TRBJ1-5	TGTGCCAGCCGAGGGGGGAATCAGCCCCAGCATTTT	CASRGGNQPQHF
TRBD1	NA	TRBV12-3/TRBV12-4	TRBJ2-4	TGTGCCAGCAGAGGGACAGGGAGGAACATTCAGTACTTC	CASRGTGRNIQYF
NA	NA	TRBV9	TRBJ1-2	TGTGCCAGCAGCGCGGAGGGGGGATCGGGCTACACCTTC	CASSAEGGSGYTF
NA	NA	TRBV7-6	TRBJ1-4	TGTGCCAGCAGCGCCGGGGCGGGGGGCAAGGAAAAACTGTTTTTT	CASSAGAGGKEKLFF
NA	few	TRBV12-3/TRBV12-4	TRBJ1-5	TGTGCCAGCAGTTTAGCGGGACTGTCTCAGCCCCAGCATTTT	CASSLAGLSQPQHF
NA	few	TRBV19	TRBJ2-4	TGTGCCAGTAGTTCCCAGGGCCAACTAGCCAAAAACATTCAGTACTTC	CASSSQGQLAKNIQYF
NA	few	TRBV12-5	TRBJ2-1	TGTGCTAGTGGTTTGATATATCAACGCAGCTCCTACAATGAGCAGTTCTTC	CASGLIYQRSSYNEQFF
NA	NA	TRBV2	TRBJ1-1	TGTGCCAGCAATCCAGAGAACACTGAAGCTTTCTTT	CASNPENTEAFF
NA	NA	TRBV2	TRBJ1-5	TGTGCCAGCAGTGAAAGTCCGGGGGAGAACCAGCCCCAGCATTTT	CASSESPGENQPQHF
TRBD1	few	TRBV7-2	TRBJ1-1	TGTGCCAGCAGTCGTCCGAGGGGACAGGGGGCGTTGGGGAAAGCTTTCTTT	CASSRPRGQGALGKAFF
NA	NA	TRBV20-1	TRBJ1-4	TGCAGTGCTAGAGATGGGGGATCGGGGGAAAAACTGTTTTTT	CSARDGGSGEKLFF
NA	NA	TRBV12-3/TRBV12-4	TRBJ2-2	TGTGCCAGCAGTTTGGGGGCGGGGCGTACCGGGGAGCTGTTTTTT	CASSLGAGRTGELFF
TRBD2	once	TRBV11-2	TRBJ2-5	TGTGCCAGCAGCTTAGATTGGGGGGGTTTCGAGACCCAGTACTTC	CASSLDWGGFETQYF
NA	many	TRBV7-2	TRBJ2-3	TGTGCCAGCAGCTTTATGGGTATCACAGATACGCAGTATTTT	CASSFMGITDTQYF
TRBD1	NA	TRBV7-9	TRBJ2-7	TGTGCCAGCAGCTTGGGACAGTTTAACGAGCAGTACTTC	CASSLGQFNEQYF
TRBD2	NA	TRBV27	TRBJ2-1	TGTGCCAGCAGTTTACCTGCGGGAGTTATCCGTGAGCAGTTCTTC	CASSLPAGVIREQFF
TRBD2	many	TRBV12-3/TRBV12-4	TRBJ2-1	TGTGCCAGCAGTCCCTCCCCCGGGACTAGCGGGAGAAATGAGCAGTTCTTC	CASSPSPGTSGRNEQFF
NA	many	TRBV7-2	TRBJ1-5	TGTGCCAGCAGCCCGTTCCAGGGAGATCAGCCCCAGCATTTT	CASSPFQGDQPQHF
NA	NA	TRBV5-6	TRBJ2-2	TGTGCCAGCAGCCGAGGGACAACCACCGGGGAGCTGTTTTTT	CASSRGTTTGELFF
TRBD1	NA	TRBV7-3	TRBJ2-5	TGTGCCAGCAGCCCCGGGACAGGCGCCGGCCAAGAGACCCAGTACTTC	CASSPGTGAGQETQYF
TRBD1	NA	TRBV6-6	TRBJ1-1	TGTGCCAGCAGTTACTCCGTAGGGGACAGGGTGGGGAACACTGAAGCTTTCTTT	CASSYSVGDRVGNTEAFF
TRBD1	NA	TRBV7-8	TRBJ2-7	TGTGCCAGCAAAGGGCGGGGGGACAGGGGGCCCGAGCAGTACTTC	CASKGRGDRGPEQYF
TRBD1	few	TRBV10-3	TRBJ2-1	TGTGCCATCGGGACAGGGGGCCCCTACAATGAGCAGTTCTTC	CAIGTGGPYNEQFF